These 27 T cell receptor beta chains came from one sample sequenced in a study of technical replicates of blood from several donors (dated 2017 in TCRdb). The library relied on the immunoSEQ multiplex PCR assay. The table was pulled from immuneACCESS by TCRdb, which kept in-frame rearrangements only. Such tables lose some clones; where checked, under half of the loss comes from unresolved V genes, and the rest has no known cause. This sample comprises roughly 93,000 clones, 90% to 97% of them detected only once. The ten largest make up less than 0.25% of the sample. The specimen was T cells isolated from PBMCs. The receptors stem from a human donor in good health.

This clone was picked up a small number of times. The chain is built from TRBV19 and TRBJ1-1; no clear D gene. V dropped 7 bases and J dropped 1 base, with 4 bases sitting between them. The CDR3 sequence is 11 residues long. In germline, CDR1 is LNHDA, CDR2 SQIVND (reference sequence). The CDR3 is CASIRNTEAFF. The CDR3 DNA sequence: TGTGCCAGTATCCGGAACACTGAAGCTTTCTTT.

The chain carries TRBV11-3 and TRBJ2-7, with D hard to call. The CDR3 is 14 amino acids. Between the trimmed V and J ends, which lost 2 bases and 5 bases, there was a span of 13 bases. CDR1 and CDR2 from the germline V gene are SGHNT and YENEEA. Written as DNA, the CDR3 is TGTGCCAGCAGCTTATCGCGACTTAGTGACGAGCAGTACTTC. Protein sequence: CASSLSRLSDEQYF.

V usage is TRBV30 and J usage is TRBJ1-5, with 7 bases aligning to TRBD1. The trim removed 3 bases at V and 1 base at J, leaving 6 bases unmatched. This CDR3 spans 15 amino acids. Germline V CDR1 and CDR2: GTSNPN, SVGIG (reference sequence). The DNA for the CDR3 is TGTGCCTGGAGCCATTACAGGGGAAGCAATCAGCCCCAGCATTTT. This gives the protein CAWSHYRGSNQPQHF.

This chain uses TRBV29-1 with TRBJ2-5; 9 bases match TRBD2. V lost 4 bases to trimming and J lost 7 bases; unmatched junction nucleotides: 7. Germline V lookup: CDR1 SQVTM, CDR2 ANQGSEA. CDR3 length: 13 residues. The CDR3 DNA sequence: TGCAGCGTTGGAACCAGACTAGCGGCGACCCAGTACTTC. It translates to CSVGTRLAATQYF.

This chain links TRBV5-1 with TRBJ2-1, with TRBD1 matching over 9 bases. The germline V gene has CDR1 SGHRS and CDR2 YFSETQ. This CDR3 comprises 14 residues. The V and J ends lost 5 bases and 7 bases, in that order; junction bases with no gene match: 7. For the CDR3, the DNA is TGCGCCAGCAGTGCAGGGACAGGGAGGAATGAGCAGTTCTTC. Its protein product is CASSAGTGRNEQFF.

The chain combines TRBV10-3 with TRBJ2-1; 10 bases fit TRBD2. Per the germline V gene, CDR1 is ENHRY and CDR2 is SYGVKD. The CDR3 loop spans 14 amino acids. V was pared by 5 bases and J by 6 bases, with 4 bases of the junction left unmatched. CDR3 amino acids: CAISLAGEPNEQFF. The CDR3, as DNA: TGTGCCATCAGTCTAGCGGGAGAGCCCAATGAGCAGTTCTTC.

The V call is TRBV10-1, the J call TRBJ2-2; 12 nucleotides match TRBD1. Per germline, CDR1 WNHNN and CDR2 SYGVQD (reference sequence). The CDR3 has 19 amino acids. V was clipped by 6 bases and J by 4 bases; unmatched bases: 15. In nucleotides, the CDR3 is TGCGCCAGCAGAAAGTCCGGGACAGGGGGCGCGGGCGGCACCGGGGAGCTGTTTTTT. This sequence encodes CASRKSGTGGAGGTGELFF.

V gene TRBV6-1 combines with J gene TRBJ1-1; D perhaps matches TRBD1 (5 bases). The germline V gene has CDR1 MNHNS and CDR2 SASEGT. The CDR3 spans 14 residues. Trimming took off 6 bases at V and 0 bases at J, with 11 bases between the two ends. The DNA for the CDR3 is TGTGCCAGCAGATCAGCGGGACTGAACACTGAAGCTTTCTTT. This encodes CASRSAGLNTEAFF.

The chain couples TRBV5-4 to TRBJ2-1; 9 bases map to TRBD1. The V gene end was trimmed by 4 bases and the J gene end by 3 bases; junction bases not matched to a gene: 5. The germline gives CDR1 SGHNT, CDR2 YYREEE (reference sequence). The CDR3 runs 15 residues. The CDR3 loop is CASSGRDRVYNEQFF. Here the CDR3 DNA reads TGTGCCAGCAGCGGCCGGGACAGGGTCTACAATGAGCAGTTCTTC. Filled out from reference TRBV5-4 and TRBJ2-1, the complete variable domain reads ETGVTQSPTHLIKTRGQQVTLRCSSQSGHNTVSWYQQALGQGPQFIFQYYREEENGRGNFPPRFSGLQFPNYSSELNVNALELDDSALYLCASSGRDRVYNEQFFGPGTRLTVL.

The V gene is TRBV14, the J gene TRBJ1-6; maybe TRBD1 (6 bases). The V gene's germline CDR1 is SGHDN and CDR2 FVKESK. The CDR3 length is 15 residues. V was pared by 2 bases and J by 11 bases, with 16 bases between. The chain's CDR3 is CASSQRWGPRAPLHF. Written as DNA, the CDR3 is TGTGCCAGCAGCCAAAGATGGGGGCCCCGGGCACCCCTCCACTTT. The full variable domain, in which reference TRBV14 and TRBJ1-6 provide the parts outside the CDR3, is EAGVTQFPSHSVIEKGQTVTLRCDPISGHDNLYWYRRVMGKEIKFLLHFVKESKQDESGMPNNRFLAERTGGTYSTLKVQPAELEDSGVYFCASSQRWGPRAPLHFGNGTRLTVT.

The chain joins TRBV11-3 to TRBJ2-7, with D possibly matching TRBD2 (7 bases). V was cut by 5 bases and J by 6 bases, with 29 bases left in between. The CDR3 spans 18 residues. CDR1 SGHNT and CDR2 YENEEA come from the germline V gene. CDR3 region: CASSKRNSGGAFVGEQYF. DNA of the CDR3: TGTGCCAGCAGCAAACGAAATTCGGGGGGCGCGTTTGTTGGCGAGCAGTACTTC.

The V and J genes are TRBV19 and TRBJ1-1; D might be TRBD1 (6 bases). Trimming took 3 bases from V and 7 from J, leaving 15 bases between them. Looked up from germline, CDR1 is LNHDA and CDR2 is SQIVND (reference sequence). The CDR3 totals 14 residues. The CDR3 DNA reads as TGTGCCAGTAGTATTGTCAACAGGGTCAATGAAGCTTTCTTT. Protein sequence: CASSIVNRVNEAFF. Drawing the rest from reference TRBV19 and TRBJ1-1, the complete variable domain is DGGITQSPKYLFRKEGQNVTLSCEQNLNHDAMYWYRQDPGQGLRLIYYSQIVNDFQKGDIAEGYSVSREKKESFPLTVTSAQKNPTAFYLCASSIVNRVNEAFFGQGTRLTVV.

The gene calls are TRBV28 and TRBJ1-4; TRBD1 is a possible D gene (5 bases). The V gene lost 5 bases and the J gene lost 8 bases, with 15 bases spanning the gap. This CDR3 comprises 14 residues. Germline CDR1 and CDR2: MDHEN and SYDVKM. Here the CDR3 reads CASSTPRGGEKLFF. The CDR3 bases are TGTGCCAGCAGTACCCCTAGGGGAGGGGAAAAACTGTTTTTT. The full variable domain, its missing parts supplied by reference TRBV28 and TRBJ1-4, is DVKVTQSSRYLVKRTGEKVFLECVQDMDHENMFWYRQDPGLGLRLIYFSYDVKMKEKGDIPEGYSVSREKKERFSLILESASTNQTSMYLCASSTPRGGEKLFFGSGTQLSVL.

The J gene is TRBJ2-7, the V gene TRBV2; TRBD1 matches 10 bases. Germline CDR1 and CDR2: SNHLY and FYNNEI. This CDR3 is built from 19 residues. With V trimmed by 4 bases and J by 3 bases, 18 bases remained unmatched. CDR3 bases: TGTGCCAGCAGTGTACCTCTGAAAATCCGGGACAGGGGATTCTACGAGCAGTACTTC. Translated, it gives CASSVPLKIRDRGFYEQYF. Full variable domain (outside the CDR3, taken from reference TRBV2 and TRBJ2-7): EPEVTQTPSHQVTQMGQEVILRCVPISNHLYFYWYRQILGQKVEFLVSFYNNEISEKSEIFDDQFSVERPDGSNFTLKIRSTKLEDSAMYFCASSVPLKIRDRGFYEQYFGPGTRLTVT.

V and J are TRBV18 and TRBJ2-7; perhaps TRBD2 as D (5 bases). Trimming cost V 3 bases and J 4 bases, with 10 bases left between them. The CDR3 has 13 residues. Germline-derived CDR1 and CDR2 are KGHSH and LQKENI. The CDR3 DNA reads TGTGCCAGCTCACCCCCTGAGGGTTACGAGCAGTACTTC. This translates into CASSPPEGYEQYF.

The CDR3 DNA reads as TGTGCCAGCAGCCTGACATTAAACAACCCCGAGCAGTACTTC. Protein: CASSLTLNNPEQYF. The chain employs TRBV9 and TRBJ2-7; D is uncertain. Germline V gene sequence: CDR1 SGDLS, CDR2 YYNGEE. The CDR3 has 14 residues. V shed 4 bases and J shed 6 bases, with 17 bases lying between them.

V is TRBV19 and J is TRBJ1-2; TRBD1 matches at 7 bases. J was trimmed by 5 bases and V by 4 bases; bases with no gene match: 4. This CDR3 is 13 amino acids long. Per germline, CDR1 LNHDA and CDR2 SQIVND (reference sequence). Written as DNA, the CDR3 is TGTGCCAGTAGTAGAGGGACAGCGTATGGCTACACCTTC. This translates into CASSRGTAYGYTF.

The gene calls are TRBV15 and TRBJ2-3; TRBD2 matches 7 bases. V lost 1 base, J lost 6 bases, and 13 bases stayed unmatched. CDR3 length: 17 residues. The germline V gene has CDR1 LNHNV and CDR2 YYDKDF (reference sequence). The CDR3 nucleotides read TGTGCCACCAGCAGAGCCGTTTTTGCGGGAGCAGCCGATACGCAGTATTTT. Translated: CATSRAVFAGAADTQYF.

The chain joins TRBV2 to TRBJ2-2; D uncertain. The V gene's germline CDR1 is SNHLY and CDR2 FYNNEI. CDR3 length equals 12 residues. Trimming took 9 bases from V and 1 from J, leaving 6 bases between them. The CDR3 DNA is TGTGCCAGTTCAGGGAACACCGGGGAGCTGTTTTTT. Translating gives CASSGNTGELFF. The full variable domain, in which reference TRBV2 and TRBJ2-2 provide the parts outside the CDR3, is EPEVTQTPSHQVTQMGQEVILRCVPISNHLYFYWYRQILGQKVEFLVSFYNNEISEKSEIFDDQFSVERPDGSNFTLKIRSTKLEDSAMYFCASSGNTGELFFGEGSRLTVL.

V gene TRBV13 combines with J gene TRBJ1-2, with TRBD1 matching over 8 bases. V lost 1 base, J lost 7 bases, and 8 bases stayed unmatched. The germline V gene has CDR1 PRHDT and CDR2 FYEKMQ (reference sequence). This CDR3 is 15 amino acids long. CDR3: CASSLVPGGAGGYTF. Written as DNA, the CDR3 is TGTGCCAGCAGCTTAGTACCAGGGGGCGCCGGTGGCTACACCTTC.

This chain links TRBV11-2 with TRBJ2-4; 8 bases are shared with TRBD2. Germline CDR1 SGHAT, CDR2 FQNNGV. CDR3 length: 14 amino acids. J was trimmed by 7 bases and V by 4 bases; bases with no gene match: 6. For the CDR3, the DNA is TGTGCCAGCAGCTGGAGAGGCGGGGGGAACATTCAGTACTTC. This translates into CASSWRGGGNIQYF.

This clone is a singleton in its sample. CDR3 in amino acids: CASSYRTSMFYEQYF. Here the CDR3 DNA reads TGTGCCAGCAGCTACCGGACTAGTATGTTCTACGAGCAGTACTTC. This chain connects TRBV7-2 to TRBJ2-7, with 7 bases identical to TRBD2. The CDR3 runs to 15 residues. Germline V lookup: CDR1 SGHTA, CDR2 FQGNSA. V lost 4 bases, J lost 3 bases, and 9 bases stayed unmatched.

This CDR3 is CASSFPAYDNEQFF. In DNA, the CDR3 is TGTGCCAGCAGCTTCCCCGCGTATGACAATGAGCAGTTCTTC. The genes are TRBV7-9 and TRBJ2-1; D call uncertain. V shed 3 bases and J shed 5 bases, with 11 bases lying between them. The CDR3 has 14 residues. Germline V gene lookup returns CDR1 SEHNR and CDR2 FQNEAQ (reference sequence).

The chain combines TRBV6-1 with TRBJ1-2; no clear D gene. CDR3 size: 13 residues. Trimming left V 6 bases short and J 8 bases short, with 16 bases between. Germline CDR1 reads MNHNS; CDR2 reads SASEGT. The CDR3 sequence is CASSSLGLGGYTF. The CDR3 DNA follows: TGTGCCAGCAGCTCTCTTGGACTCGGGGGCTACACCTTC.

This rearrangement joins TRBV5-1 to TRBJ2-7; 12 positions match TRBD1. Germline values: CDR1 SGHRS, CDR2 YFSETQ. V dropped 5 bases and J dropped 2; count of bases not matched to a gene: 14. The CDR3 length is 18 residues. CDR3: CASRSLGTGGAGTYEQYF. The CDR3 DNA reads as TGCGCCAGCAGATCGCTAGGGACAGGGGGCGCCGGGACCTACGAGCAGTACTTC.

The chain combines TRBV5-1 with TRBJ2-5; 9 positions match TRBD1. There are 16 residues in the CDR3. Germline CDR1 reads SGHRS; CDR2 reads YFSETQ. Trimming removed 4 bases from V and 5 bases from J; junction bases left unmatched: 12. In DNA form, the CDR3 reads TGCGCCAGCAGCCTATTAGGACAGGGGCTGCAGGAGACCCAGTACTTC. Translated, it gives CASSLLGQGLQETQYF.

The CDR3 here is CASRSGGADQETQYF. The CDR3 coding sequence is TGTGCCAGCAGGTCCGGGGGGGCCGACCAAGAGACCCAGTACTTC. This rearrangement joins TRBV28 to TRBJ2-5, with 8 positions matching TRBD2. The CDR3 spans 15 residues. Germline trimming cut 6 bases from V and 0 bases from J; bases unmatched to any gene: 6. The germline gives CDR1 MDHEN, CDR2 SYDVKM.